This is a list of T cell receptor beta chains from one sample in a study of blood T cells in healthy people across ages. A single record per CDR3 protein comes from TCRdb applying MiXCR to the 5' RACE reads. Of around 2 million distinct CDR3 sequences detected, 35% to 50% appear once; the ten largest clones hold under 25%. Sequenced material: blood. The receptors come from a human donor in good health. Both conserved end residues are part of each CDR3. A D gene is named only where the DNA matches it firmly. Only part of the rows carry a size: once, few, many, or a class if the clone is expanded.

length,V,size,J,D,CDR3,DNA
14,TRBV20-1,.,TRBJ2-3,TRBD1,CSARVPGGADTQYF,TGCAGTGCTAGAGTCCCAGGGGGCGCAGATACGCAGTATTTT
18,TRBV5-5,few,TRBJ2-1,TRBD1,CASSLASAGTGGYNEQFF,TGTGCCAGCAGCTTGGCCTCCGCCGGGACAGGGGGCTACAATGAGCAGTTCTTC
16,TRBV20-1,few,TRBJ2-3,TRBD2,CSASLGLAGDTDTQYF,TGCAGTGCTAGCCTCGGACTAGCGGGGGACACAGATACGCAGTATTTT
14,TRBV2,.,TRBJ2-5,TRBD2,CATGLAGVQETQYF,TGTGCCACTGGACTAGCGGGGGTTCAAGAGACCCAGTACTTC
16,TRBV4-3,.,TRBJ1-4,TRBD1,CASSVGFRGRGEKRFF,TGCGCCAGCAGCGTTGGTTTCAGGGGGCGAGGGGAAAAACGGTTTTTT
13,TRBV7-9,.,TRBJ2-7,.,CASSPGTSSVQYF,TGTGCCAGCAGCCCTGGGACGTCGAGTGTGCAGTACTTC
14,TRBV7-2,.,TRBJ1-2,.,CASSAYGANYGYTF,TGTGCCAGCAGCGCGTACGGGGCTAACTATGGCTACACCTTC
15,TRBV7-2,.,TRBJ2-7,TRBD1,CASSLEGASSYERYF,TGTGCCAGCAGCTTAGAGGGGGCGAGCTCCTACGAGCGGTACTTC
14,TRBV6-5,many,TRBJ1-2,TRBD1,CASSSTGINYGYTF,TGTGCCAGCAGTTCGACAGGGATTAACTATGGCTACACCTTC
17,TRBV7-3,.,TRBJ2-6,TRBD1,CASSFLQTGAGANVLTF,TGTGCCAGCAGCTTTCTCCAGACAGGGGCTGGGGCCAACGTCCTGACTTTC
16,TRBV20-1,.,TRBJ1-6,.,CSTRGSRTSLNSPLHF,TGCAGTACTAGAGGTAGTCGGACATCTCTTAATTCACCCCTCCACTTT